This T cell receptor (beta chain) came from a study of CD8 T cells in Susac syndrome. Germline V CDR1 and CDR2: SGHRS, YFSETQ. The CDR3 has 15 amino acids. V was clipped by 5 bases and J by 0 bases; unmatched bases: 5. A quantity of roughly 0.5 to 1 ug RNA underwent reverse transcription using random hexamers. Amplification of TCR beta CDR3 spanned 54 Vbeta and 13 Jbeta via immunoSEQ multiplex PCR. One entry per CDR3 protein results from TCRdb running MiXCR on the immunoSEQ multiplex PCR reads. The table lists 110,000 or so distinct CDR3 sequences, about 93% of them singletons, with 0.13% to 0.15% in the top ten. Blood CD8+ and CD4+ T cells underwent high-throughput TCR beta sequencing. Both CD4+ and CD8+ T cells were negatively isolated, and TEMRA cells underwent FACS enrichment.

The material sequenced was CD4+ T cells from PBMCs. The chain has TRBV5-1 and TRBJ2-4; 7 bases fit TRBD2. The TCR comes from a human donor in good health. The CDR3 sequence is CASSRGREAKNIQYF. The CDR3 DNA reads TGCGCCAGCAGTCGCGGGAGAGAAGCCAAAAACATTCAGTACTTC.